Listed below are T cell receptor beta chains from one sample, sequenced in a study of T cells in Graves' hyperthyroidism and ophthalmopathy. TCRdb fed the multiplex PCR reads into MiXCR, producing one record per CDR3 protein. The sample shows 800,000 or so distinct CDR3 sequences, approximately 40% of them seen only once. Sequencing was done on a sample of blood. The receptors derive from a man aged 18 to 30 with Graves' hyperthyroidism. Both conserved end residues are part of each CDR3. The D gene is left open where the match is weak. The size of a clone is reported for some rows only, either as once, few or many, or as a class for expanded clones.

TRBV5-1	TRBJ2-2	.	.	CASSLDSANTGELLF	TGCGCCAGCAGCTTGGATAGCGCGAACACCGGGGAGCTGCTTTTT
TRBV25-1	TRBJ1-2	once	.	CASRSPGSYRYTF	TGTGCCAGCAGGAGTCCAGGGAGCTATCGCTACACCTTC
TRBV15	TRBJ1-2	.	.	CATSGLMGYTF	TGTGCCACCAGCGGCCTAATGGGCTACACCTTC
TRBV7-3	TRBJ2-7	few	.	CASSLTPDRPREQYF	TGTGCCAGCAGCTTAACGCCCGACAGGCCTAGGGAGCAGTACTTC
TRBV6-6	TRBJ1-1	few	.	CASSYNQRNTEAFF	TGTGCCAGCAGTTACAACCAGAGGAACACTGAAGCTTTCTTT
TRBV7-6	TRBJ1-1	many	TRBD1	CASSPDRGVATEAFF	TGTGCCAGCAGCCCTGACAGGGGGGTGGCCACTGAAGCTTTCTTT
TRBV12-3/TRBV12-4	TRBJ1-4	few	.	CASSGAANEKLFF	TGTGCCAGCAGTGGGGCGGCTAATGAAAAACTGTTTTTT
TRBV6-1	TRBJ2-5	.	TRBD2	CASAHGAGEGTQYF	TGTGCCAGCGCGCATGGAGCGGGGGAGGGGACCCAGTACTTC
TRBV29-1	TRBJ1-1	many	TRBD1	CSVEDRGRAEAFF	TGCAGCGTTGAAGACAGGGGGCGGGCTGAAGCTTTCTTT
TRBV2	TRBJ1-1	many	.	CASSEVGGDKMAEAFF	TGTGCCAGCAGTGAGGTAGGGGGTGATAAGATGGCTGAAGCTTTCTTT
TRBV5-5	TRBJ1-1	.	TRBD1	CASSQERGGQENTEAFF	TGTGCCAGCAGCCAAGAGAGGGGGGGACAGGAGAACACTGAAGCTTTCTTT
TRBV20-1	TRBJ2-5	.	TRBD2	CSASQTSLETQYF	TGCAGTGCTAGTCAGACTAGCCTAGAGACCCAGTACTTC
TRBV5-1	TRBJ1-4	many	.	CASSLGSPNEKLFF	TGCGCCAGCAGCTTGGGCAGCCCAAATGAAAAACTGTTTTTT
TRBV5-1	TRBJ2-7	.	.	CASSLGHGSSHEQYF	TGCGCCAGCAGCTTGGGACACGGGTCTTCCCACGAGCAGTACTTC
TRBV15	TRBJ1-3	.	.	CATSRDRNTIYF	TGTGCCACCAGCAGAGACCGAAACACCATATATTTT
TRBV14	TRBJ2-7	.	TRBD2	CASSQDTSGNYEQYF	TGTGCCAGCAGCCAAGACACTAGCGGGAATTACGAGCAGTACTTC
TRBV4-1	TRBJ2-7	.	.	CASSPVIQDYEQYF	TGCGCCAGCAGCCCAGTCATTCAGGATTACGAGCAGTACTTC
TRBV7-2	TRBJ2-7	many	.	CASSLDAGRGVYEQYF	TGTGCCAGCAGCTTAGATGCGGGTCGTGGGGTCTACGAGCAGTACTTC
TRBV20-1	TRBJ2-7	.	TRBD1	CSASGQGNTYEQYF	TGCAGTGCGAGTGGACAGGGCAATACCTACGAGCAGTACTTC
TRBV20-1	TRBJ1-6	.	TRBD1	CSVPTGTGGSYNSPLHF	TGCAGTGTCCCAACCGGGACAGGGGGCTCCTATAATTCACCCCTCCACTTT
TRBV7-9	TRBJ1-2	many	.	CASSFPPFGDRYTF	TGTGCCAGCAGTTTCCCGCCCTTTGGGGATCGCTACACCTTC
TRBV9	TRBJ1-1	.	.	CASSPWEWGADEAFF	TGTGCCAGCAGCCCCTGGGAGTGGGGGGCGGATGAAGCTTTCTTT
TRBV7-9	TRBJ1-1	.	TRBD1	CASSLQQGGTEAFF	TGTGCCAGCAGCTTACAGCAGGGGGGCACTGAAGCTTTCTTT
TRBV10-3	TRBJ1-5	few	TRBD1	CASSYSTGEPQHF	TGTGCCAGCAGTTACTCGACAGGGGAGCCCCAGCATTTT
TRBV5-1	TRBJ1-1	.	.	CASGLRHPNTEAFF	TGCGCCAGCGGCTTACGACACCCTAACACTGAAGCTTTCTTT
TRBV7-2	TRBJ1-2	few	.	CASSYHRGSGYTF	TGTGCCAGCAGCTACCATCGGGGAAGTGGCTACACCTTC
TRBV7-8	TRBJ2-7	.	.	CAGSFMSGYEQYF	TGTGCCGGCAGCTTTATGAGTGGATACGAGCAGTACTTC
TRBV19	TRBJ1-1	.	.	CASRNYNTEAFF	TGTGCCAGTAGAAACTACAACACTGAAGCTTTCTTT
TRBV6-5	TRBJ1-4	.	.	CASRNTAASEGEKLFF	TGTGCCAGCAGGAATACCGCCGCGTCTGAGGGTGAAAAACTGTTTTTT
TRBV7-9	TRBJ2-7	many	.	CASSLGGAEHEQYF	TGTGCCAGCAGCTTAGGGGGCGCGGAGCACGAGCAGTACTTC
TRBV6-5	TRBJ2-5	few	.	CASQSPRETQYF	TGTGCCAGCCAATCCCCACGGGAGACCCAGTACTTC